The T cell receptor (beta chain) described here comes from a study of siplizumab effects on memory and regulatory T cells (dated by TCRdb to 2018 to 2020). For the wider study: The study examined how the anti-CD2 antibody siplizumab affects alloreactive T-cell subsets in allogeneic mixed lymphocyte reactions built from human PBMCs. Broad study findings and their caveats: The cumulative frequency of alloreactive sequences that could be traced back to unstimulated CD4+ memory T cells was significantly reduced by siplizumab. Compared with memory T cells, unstimulated naive T cells appeared more diverse, and naive cells seemed to make a substantial contribution to the alloresponse. Among mappable alloreactive CD4+ clones, the Treg-derived fraction averaged about 70% with siplizumab versus about 25% in control reactions. Sequences below about 10^-5 frequency were poorly captured, so only a minor fraction of alloreactive clones could be mapped to unstimulated subsets. Whether proliferating Tregs from siplizumab cultures actually had suppressive function was not functionally confirmed. Roughly 80-97% of proliferating CD4+ or CD8+ clones could not be assigned a naive or memory phenotype.

Turning to this clone: The antigen it binds to is not known. Base qualities are not at hand, and no much larger clone is one base apart.

The protocol used for the library was the immunoSEQ multiplex PCR assay. The deep sequencing platform assayed roughly 10^5 TCR templates per sample. Genomic DNA extracted from sorted T cells was the material used for TCRbeta CDR3 sequencing. The authors' analysis ran thus. Clonal analysis of TCRbeta CDR3 data was done in the R programming language. Alloreactive CD4+ and CD8+ clones were identified by comparing unstimulated samples to CFSE-low samples taken after the reaction. Regulatory or non-regulatory origin was assigned to alloreactive CD4+ clones by matching of sequences to sorted unstimulated Treg and non-Treg repertoires. TCRdb holds this immuneACCESS table with in-frame rearrangements only. Some clones are missing; in checked studies, unresolved V genes explain under half, and the rest has no known cause. That table furnishes V, J and clone size, whereas the DNA furnished D and trimming. This sample has approximately 50,000 clones in its table, and 93% of those were observed once. 17% of the sample goes to the ten largest clones.

The CDR3 runs 14 amino acids, cysteine and phenylalanine included. Only CDR3 DNA is held: 42 bases, read in frame from base 1. CDR1 and CDR2 (MNHEY, SVGAGI) derive from the germline V gene. V gives up 6 bases and J gives up 1 base, and the segment between their germline ends measures 9 bases. Sorted unstimulated T cells and proliferating T cells recovered from mixed lymphocyte reactions were subjected to TCRbeta CDR3 sequencing. Fresh whole blood from about 11 HLA-typed healthy donors was used as the source from which PBMCs were isolated. Sequences were obtained from CD8+ T cells sorted from blood. Rearrangement joined TRBV6-5 to TRBJ2-2, with no D gene named confidently. The TCR was taken from a human donor in good health. The CDR3 corresponds to CASSLHGNTGELFF. The DNA is as follows: TGTGCCAGCAGCTTACATGGGAACACCGGGGAGCTGTTTTTT.